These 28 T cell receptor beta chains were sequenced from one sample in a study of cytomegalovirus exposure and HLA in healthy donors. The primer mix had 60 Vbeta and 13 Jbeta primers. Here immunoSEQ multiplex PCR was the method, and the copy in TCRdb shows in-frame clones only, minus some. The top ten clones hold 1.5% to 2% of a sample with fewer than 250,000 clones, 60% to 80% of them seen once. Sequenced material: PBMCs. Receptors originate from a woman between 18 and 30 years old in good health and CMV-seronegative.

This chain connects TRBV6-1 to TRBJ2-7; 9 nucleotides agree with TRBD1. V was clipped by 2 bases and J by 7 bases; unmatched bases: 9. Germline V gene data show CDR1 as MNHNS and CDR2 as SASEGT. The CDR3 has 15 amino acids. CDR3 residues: CASSELGTGPWEQYF. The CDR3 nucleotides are TGTGCCAGCAGTGAATTAGGGACAGGGCCATGGGAGCAGTACTTC.

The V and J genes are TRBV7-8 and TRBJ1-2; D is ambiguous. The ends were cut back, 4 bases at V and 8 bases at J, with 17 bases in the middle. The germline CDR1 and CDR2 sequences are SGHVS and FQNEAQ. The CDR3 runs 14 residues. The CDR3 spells CASSSSVGAGGYTF. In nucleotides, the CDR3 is TGTGCCAGCAGCTCCTCCGTTGGAGCGGGGGGCTACACCTTC. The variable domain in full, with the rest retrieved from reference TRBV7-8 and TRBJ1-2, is GAGVSQSPRYKVAKRGQDVALRCDPISGHVSLFWYQQALGQGPEFLTYFQNEAQLDKSGLPSDRFFAERPEGSVSTLKIQRTQQEDSAVYLCASSSSVGAGGYTFGSGTRLTVV.

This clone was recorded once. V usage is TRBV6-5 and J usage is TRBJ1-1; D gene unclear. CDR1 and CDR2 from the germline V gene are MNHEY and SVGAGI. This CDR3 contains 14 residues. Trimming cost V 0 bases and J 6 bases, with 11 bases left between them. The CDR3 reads CASSYSTISPEAFF. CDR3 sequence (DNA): TGTGCCAGCAGTTACTCGACGATTAGCCCTGAAGCTTTCTTT.

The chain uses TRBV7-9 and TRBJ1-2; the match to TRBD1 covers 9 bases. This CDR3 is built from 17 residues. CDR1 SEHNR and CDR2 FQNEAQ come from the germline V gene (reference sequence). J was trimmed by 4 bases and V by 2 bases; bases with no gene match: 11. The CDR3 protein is CASSLTGTGNALYGYTF. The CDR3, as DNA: TGTGCCAGCAGCTTAACCGGGACAGGGAATGCCCTCTATGGCTACACCTTC.

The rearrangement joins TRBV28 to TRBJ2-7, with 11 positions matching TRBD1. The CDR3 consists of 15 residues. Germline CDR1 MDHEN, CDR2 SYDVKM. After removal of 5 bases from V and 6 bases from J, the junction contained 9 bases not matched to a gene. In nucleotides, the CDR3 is TGTGCCAGCAGTATTTACGGGACAGGGGGTTCCGAGCAGTACTTC. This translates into CASSIYGTGGSEQYF.

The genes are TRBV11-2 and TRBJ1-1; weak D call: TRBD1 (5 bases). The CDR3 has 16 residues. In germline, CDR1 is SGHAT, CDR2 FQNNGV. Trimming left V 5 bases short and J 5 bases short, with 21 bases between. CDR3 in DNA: TGTGCCAGCAGCGCCACTCCGGGCGGGGGGTGGACTGAAGCTTTCTTT. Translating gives CASSATPGGGWTEAFF.

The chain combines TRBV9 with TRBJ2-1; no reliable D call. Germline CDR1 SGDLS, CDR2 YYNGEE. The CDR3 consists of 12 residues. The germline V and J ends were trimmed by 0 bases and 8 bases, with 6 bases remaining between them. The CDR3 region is CASSVVEHEQFF. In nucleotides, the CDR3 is TGTGCCAGCAGCGTAGTAGAGCATGAGCAGTTCTTC. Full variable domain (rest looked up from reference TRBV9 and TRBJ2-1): DSGVTQTPKHLITATGQRVTLRCSPRSGDLSVYWYQQSLDQGLQFLIQYYNGEERAKGNILERFSAQQFPDLHSELNLSSLELGDSALYFCASSVVEHEQFFGPGTRLTVL.

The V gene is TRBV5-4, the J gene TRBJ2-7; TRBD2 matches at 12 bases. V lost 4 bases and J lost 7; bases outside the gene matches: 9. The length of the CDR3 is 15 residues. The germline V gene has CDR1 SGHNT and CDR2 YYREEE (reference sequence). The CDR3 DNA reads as TGTGCCAGCAGCCCTCTAGCGGGAGGGCCTGGAGAGCAGTACTTC. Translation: CASSPLAGGPGEQYF. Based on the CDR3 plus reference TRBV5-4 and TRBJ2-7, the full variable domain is ETGVTQSPTHLIKTRGQQVTLRCSSQSGHNTVSWYQQALGQGPQFIFQYYREEENGRGNFPPRFSGLQFPNYSSELNVNALELDDSALYLCASSPLAGGPGEQYFGPGTRLTVT.

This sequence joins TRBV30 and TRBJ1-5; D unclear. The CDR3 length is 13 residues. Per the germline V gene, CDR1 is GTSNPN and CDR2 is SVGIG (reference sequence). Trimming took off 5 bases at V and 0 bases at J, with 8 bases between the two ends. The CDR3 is CAWALSSNQPQHF. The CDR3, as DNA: TGTGCCTGGGCACTAAGTAGCAATCAGCCCCAGCATTTT. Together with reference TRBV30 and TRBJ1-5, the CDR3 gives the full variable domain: SQTIHQWPATLVQPVGSPLSLECTVEGTSNPNLYWYRQAAGRGLQLLFYSVGIGQISSEVPQNLSASRPQDRQFILSSKKLLLSDSGFYLCAWALSSNQPQHFGDGTRLSIL.

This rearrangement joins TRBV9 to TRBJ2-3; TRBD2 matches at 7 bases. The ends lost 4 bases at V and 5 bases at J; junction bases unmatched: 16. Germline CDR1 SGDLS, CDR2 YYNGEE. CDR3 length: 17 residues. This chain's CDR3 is CASSLGALAEAGDTQYF. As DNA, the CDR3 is TGTGCCAGCAGCCTAGGGGCGCTAGCGGAGGCTGGAGATACGCAGTATTTT. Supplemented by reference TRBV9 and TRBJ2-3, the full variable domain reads DSGVTQTPKHLITATGQRVTLRCSPRSGDLSVYWYQQSLDQGLQFLIQYYNGEERAKGNILERFSAQQFPDLHSELNLSSLELGDSALYFCASSLGALAEAGDTQYFGPGTRLTVL.

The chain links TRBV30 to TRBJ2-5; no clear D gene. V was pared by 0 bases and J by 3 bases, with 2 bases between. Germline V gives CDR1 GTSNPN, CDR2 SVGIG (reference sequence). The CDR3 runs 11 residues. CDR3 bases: TGTGCCTGGAGTGTCAAAGAGACCCAGTACTTC. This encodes CAWSVKETQYF. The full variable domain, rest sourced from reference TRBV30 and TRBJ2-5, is SQTIHQWPATLVQPVGSPLSLECTVEGTSNPNLYWYRQAAGRGLQLLFYSVGIGQISSEVPQNLSASRPQDRQFILSSKKLLLSDSGFYLCAWSVKETQYFGPGTRLLVL.

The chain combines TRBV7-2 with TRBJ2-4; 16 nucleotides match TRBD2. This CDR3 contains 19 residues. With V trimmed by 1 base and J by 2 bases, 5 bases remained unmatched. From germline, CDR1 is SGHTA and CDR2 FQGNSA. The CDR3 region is CASSLEMGLAGGTKNIQYF. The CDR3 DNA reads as TGTGCCAGCAGCTTAGAGATGGGACTAGCGGGAGGGACCAAAAACATTCAGTACTTC.

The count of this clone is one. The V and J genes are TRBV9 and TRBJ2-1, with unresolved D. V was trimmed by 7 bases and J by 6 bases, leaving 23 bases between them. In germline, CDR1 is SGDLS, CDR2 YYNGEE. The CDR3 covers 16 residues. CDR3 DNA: TGTGCCAGCGCCAACACCCGGAGCTTTGATAGCAATGAGCAGTTCTTC. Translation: CASANTRSFDSNEQFF. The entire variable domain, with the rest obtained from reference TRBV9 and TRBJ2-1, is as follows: DSGVTQTPKHLITATGQRVTLRCSPRSGDLSVYWYQQSLDQGLQFLIQYYNGEERAKGNILERFSAQQFPDLHSELNLSSLELGDSALYFCASANTRSFDSNEQFFGPGTRLTVL.

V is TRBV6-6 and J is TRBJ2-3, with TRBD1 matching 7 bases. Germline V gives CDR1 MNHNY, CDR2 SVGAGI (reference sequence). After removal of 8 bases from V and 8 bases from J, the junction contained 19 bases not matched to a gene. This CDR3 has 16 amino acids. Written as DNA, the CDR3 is TGTGCCAGCGGAAACAGGGGAGATGGGGTCGGTGGTACGCAGTATTTT. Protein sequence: CASGNRGDGVGGTQYF.

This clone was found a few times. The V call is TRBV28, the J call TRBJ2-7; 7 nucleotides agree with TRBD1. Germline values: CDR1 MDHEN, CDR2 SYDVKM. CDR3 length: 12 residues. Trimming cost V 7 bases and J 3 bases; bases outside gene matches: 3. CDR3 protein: CASTRDSYEQYF. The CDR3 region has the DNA TGTGCCAGCACTAGGGACAGCTACGAGCAGTACTTC.

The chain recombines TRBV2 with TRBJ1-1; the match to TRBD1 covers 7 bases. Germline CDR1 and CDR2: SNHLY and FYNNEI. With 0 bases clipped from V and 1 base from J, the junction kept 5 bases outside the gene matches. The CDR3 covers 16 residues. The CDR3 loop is CASSEATWDRNTEAFF. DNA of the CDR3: TGTGCCAGCAGTGAAGCCACCTGGGACAGGAACACTGAAGCTTTCTTT.

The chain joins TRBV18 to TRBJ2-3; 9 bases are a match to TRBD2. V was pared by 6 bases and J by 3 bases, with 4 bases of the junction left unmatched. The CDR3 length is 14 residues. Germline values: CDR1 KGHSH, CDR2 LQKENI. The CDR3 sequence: CASSGSGGTDTQYF. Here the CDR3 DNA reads TGTGCCAGCTCGGGTAGCGGGGGTACAGATACGCAGTATTTT.

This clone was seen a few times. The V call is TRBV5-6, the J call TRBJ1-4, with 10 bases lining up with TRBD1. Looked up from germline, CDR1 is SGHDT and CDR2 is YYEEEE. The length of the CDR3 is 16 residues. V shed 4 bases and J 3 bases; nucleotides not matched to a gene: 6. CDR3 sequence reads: CASSARQGAANEKLFF. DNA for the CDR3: TGTGCCAGCAGCGCCAGACAGGGGGCTGCTAATGAAAAACTGTTTTTT.

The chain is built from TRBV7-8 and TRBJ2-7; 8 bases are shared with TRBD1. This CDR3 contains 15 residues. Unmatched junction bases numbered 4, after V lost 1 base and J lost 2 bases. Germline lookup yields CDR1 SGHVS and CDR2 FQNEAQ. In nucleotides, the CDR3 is TGTGCCAGCAGCTTAGGACAGGGGTTTACCTACGAGCAGTACTTC. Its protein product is CASSLGQGFTYEQYF. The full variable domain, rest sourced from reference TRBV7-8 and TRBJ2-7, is GAGVSQSPRYKVAKRGQDVALRCDPISGHVSLFWYQQALGQGPEFLTYFQNEAQLDKSGLPSDRFFAERPEGSVSTLKIQRTQQEDSAVYLCASSLGQGFTYEQYFGPGTRLTVT.

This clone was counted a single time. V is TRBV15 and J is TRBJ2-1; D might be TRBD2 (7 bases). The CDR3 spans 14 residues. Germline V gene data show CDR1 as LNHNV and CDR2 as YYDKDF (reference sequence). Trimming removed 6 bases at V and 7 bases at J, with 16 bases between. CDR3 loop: CATSGGRERNEQFF. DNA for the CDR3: TGTGCCACCAGTGGGGGGCGGGAGAGGAATGAGCAGTTCTTC.

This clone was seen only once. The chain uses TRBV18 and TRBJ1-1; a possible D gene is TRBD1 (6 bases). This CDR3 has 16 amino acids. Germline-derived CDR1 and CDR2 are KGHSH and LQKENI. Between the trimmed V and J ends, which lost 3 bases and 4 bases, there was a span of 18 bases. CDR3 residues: CASSPGGTRQRTEAFF. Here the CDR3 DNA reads TGTGCCAGCTCACCGGGAGGGACAAGGCAGCGCACTGAAGCTTTCTTT.

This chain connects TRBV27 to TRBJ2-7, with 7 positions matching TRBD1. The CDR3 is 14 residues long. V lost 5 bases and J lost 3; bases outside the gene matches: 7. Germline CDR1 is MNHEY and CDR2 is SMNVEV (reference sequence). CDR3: CASSTGQSHYEQYF. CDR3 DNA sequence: TGTGCCAGCAGTACGGGACAGAGCCACTACGAGCAGTACTTC.

CDR3 nucleotide sequence: TGTGCCAGCAGTCCTGGACAGGTAGAAGAGACCCAGTACTTC. Translation: CASSPGQVEETQYF. This chain links TRBV6-5 with TRBJ2-5; 7 bases map to TRBD1. Trimming took 5 bases from V and 3 from J; bases not matched to a gene: 6. CDR3 length equals 14 residues. In germline, CDR1 is MNHEY, CDR2 SVGAGI.

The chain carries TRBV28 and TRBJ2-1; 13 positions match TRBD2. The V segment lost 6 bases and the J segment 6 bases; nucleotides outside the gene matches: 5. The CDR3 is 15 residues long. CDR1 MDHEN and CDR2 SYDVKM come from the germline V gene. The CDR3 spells CASRYTSGGGNEQFF. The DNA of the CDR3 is TGTGCCAGCAGATACACTAGCGGGGGGGGCAATGAGCAGTTCTTC.

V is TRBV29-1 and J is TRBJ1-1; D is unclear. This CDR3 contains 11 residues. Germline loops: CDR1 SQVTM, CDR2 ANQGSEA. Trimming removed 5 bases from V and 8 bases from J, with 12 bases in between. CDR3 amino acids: CSVRRADEAFF. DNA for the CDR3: TGCAGCGTTCGGAGAGCAGACGAAGCTTTCTTT.

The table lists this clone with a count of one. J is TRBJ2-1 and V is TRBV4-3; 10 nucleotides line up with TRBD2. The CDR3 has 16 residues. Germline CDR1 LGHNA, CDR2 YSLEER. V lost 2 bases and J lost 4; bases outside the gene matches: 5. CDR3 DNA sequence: TGCGCCAGCAGCCAACTAGCGGGAGAAAGATACAATGAGCAGTTCTTC. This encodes CASSQLAGERYNEQFF.

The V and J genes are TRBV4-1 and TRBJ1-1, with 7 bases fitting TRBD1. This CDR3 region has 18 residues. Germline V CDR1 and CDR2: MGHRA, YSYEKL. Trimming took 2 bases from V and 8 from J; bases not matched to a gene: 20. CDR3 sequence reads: CASSQWGFGAGGNLEAFF. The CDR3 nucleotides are TGCGCCAGCAGCCAATGGGGGTTTGGGGCAGGGGGTAATTTGGAAGCTTTCTTT.

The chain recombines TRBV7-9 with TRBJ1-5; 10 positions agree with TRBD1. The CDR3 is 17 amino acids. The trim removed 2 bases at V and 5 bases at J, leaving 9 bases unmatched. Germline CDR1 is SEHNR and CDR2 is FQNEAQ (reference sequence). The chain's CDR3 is CASSLYRRDRGDQPQHF. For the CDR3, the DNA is TGTGCCAGCAGCTTATATAGGAGGGACAGGGGAGATCAGCCCCAGCATTTT.